These 20 T cell receptor beta chains share one sample of origin, sequenced in a study of blood T cell repertoires in COVID-19. The method was immunoSEQ multiplex PCR; TCRdb's version includes in-frame clones alone and lacks a portion of them. The sample consists of 300,000 to 450,000 clones, 81% of them appearing once. Material: peripheral blood. These TCRs come from a human donor with acute or convalescent COVID-19. The donor label of this sample is uncertain.

This chain's CDR3 is CASSRRASGTETQYF. CDR3 bases: TGTGCCAGCAGCAGACGGGCTAGCGGGACTGAGACCCAGTACTTC. V usage is TRBV5-4 and J usage is TRBJ2-5; 9 bases agree with TRBD2. J was trimmed by 5 bases and V by 4 bases; bases with no gene match: 9. CDR1 and CDR2 from the germline V gene are SGHNT and YYREEE (reference sequence). The length of the CDR3 is 15 residues.

This chain links TRBV28 with TRBJ1-4; tentative D call: TRBD1 (5 bases). This CDR3 spans 15 amino acids. Germline V gene sequence: CDR1 MDHEN, CDR2 SYDVKM. Trimming cost V 2 bases and J 4 bases, with 11 bases left between them. Here the CDR3 reads CASSLQGGFNEKLFF. In DNA form, the CDR3 reads TGTGCCAGCAGTTTACAGGGAGGGTTTAATGAAAAACTGTTTTTT.

This chain links TRBV19 with TRBJ1-1; D is undetermined. The germline V and J ends were trimmed by 7 bases and 4 bases, with 10 bases remaining between them. Germline CDR1 and CDR2: LNHDA and SQIVND (reference sequence). The CDR3 loop spans 12 amino acids. The CDR3 DNA reads as TGTGCCAGTACGGGGTCTCGCACTGAAGCTTTCTTT. This sequence encodes CASTGSRTEAFF.

The J gene is TRBJ1-5, the V gene TRBV24-1; D may be TRBD1 (5 bases). The germline V gene encodes CDR1 KGHDR and CDR2 SFDVKD. V lost 9 bases and J 4 bases, leaving 12 bases between the germline ends. This CDR3 region has 13 residues. CDR3: CATAPGGNQPQHF. The CDR3 DNA sequence: TGTGCCACCGCCCCGGGGGGGAATCAGCCCCAGCATTTT.

There are a few counts of this clone. The junction departs from germline at one end; a sequencing error may be responsible. This chain joins TRBV2 and TRBJ2-7; weak D call: TRBD1 (6 bases). CDR3 length: 14 amino acids. Germline lookup yields CDR1 SNHLY and CDR2 FYNNEI. CDR3: CASREGQLNYEQYF. For the CDR3, the DNA is TGTGCCAGCAGAGAAGGACAGCTCAACTACGAGCAGTACTTC.

The table lists this clone with a count of one. This chain links TRBV6-8 with TRBJ2-3; possible D gene TRBD1, 5 bases. V lost 2 bases and J lost 3, with 12 bases in between. Germline V lookup: CDR1 MNHGY, CDR2 SAAAGT. CDR3 size: 15 residues. For the CDR3, the DNA is TGTGCCAGCAGTTACCAGGGTCCGGGTACAGATACGCAGTATTTT. Translating gives CASSYQGPGTDTQYF.

As concerns this clone: Other DNA sequences in this specimen translate into the identical CDR3. The chain recombines TRBV12-3 or TRBV12-4 with TRBJ1-2, with D perhaps TRBD1 (5 bases). Trimming took off 5 bases at V and 4 bases at J, with 11 bases between the two ends. The CDR3 is 13 amino acids. The chain's CDR3 is CASSRDSRYGYTF. DNA for the CDR3: TGTGCCAGCAGTCGTGACAGTCGCTATGGCTACACCTTC.

The rearrangement links TRBV3-1 (or the pseudogene TRBV3-2) to TRBJ1-2; possibly TRBD1 for D (6 bases). Germline V gene data show CDR1 as LGHDT and CDR2 as YNNKEL (reference sequence). V was cut by 3 bases and J by 4 bases, with 12 bases left in between. CDR3 length: 14 amino acids. The CDR3 DNA reads as TGTGCCAGCAGCCATAGAAGGACAGCCTATGGCTACACCTTC. Translated: CASSHRRTAYGYTF.

The J gene is TRBJ2-7, the V gene TRBV5-1, with TRBD1 identical over 8 bases. The ends lost 0 bases at V and 12 bases at J; junction bases unmatched: 14. The CDR3 length is 15 residues. Germline CDR1 SGHRS, CDR2 YFSETQ. The CDR3: CASSLGSGGGFSPYF. The CDR3 DNA sequence: TGCGCCAGCAGCTTGGGTTCAGGGGGCGGTTTCTCGCCGTACTTC.

The rearrangement links TRBV4-1 to TRBJ2-2, with no clear D. The CDR3 has 15 amino acids. The germline V gene has CDR1 MGHRA and CDR2 YSYEKL. The germline V and J ends were trimmed by 1 base and 2 bases, with 8 bases remaining between them. The DNA for the CDR3 is TGCGCCAGCAGCCAAGTTGCGGAAAACACCGGGGAGCTGTTTTTT. As protein: CASSQVAENTGELFF.

V gene TRBV18 combines with J gene TRBJ2-7, with 9 bases fitting TRBD1. The germline V gene encodes CDR1 KGHSH and CDR2 LQKENI. The V and J ends lost 2 bases and 5 bases, in that order; junction bases with no gene match: 7. The CDR3 runs 15 residues. In nucleotides, the CDR3 is TGTGCCAGCTCACCAATGGGACAGGGAACCCACGAGCAGTACTTC. Its translation: CASSPMGQGTHEQYF.

The CDR3, as DNA: TGTGCCAGCAGTGACAGGGGCACTGAAGCTTTCTTT. Translating it yields CASSDRGTEAFF. The chain employs TRBV12-3 or TRBV12-4 and TRBJ1-1, with 8 bases fitting TRBD1. V lost 5 bases and J lost 4; bases outside the gene matches: 0. This CDR3 is 12 amino acids long.

The CDR3 region has the DNA TGTGCCAGCAGTCACAGCACTGAAGCTTTCTTT. Its protein is CASSHSTEAFF. The chain is built from TRBV27 and TRBJ1-1, with D unresolved. The germline CDR1 and CDR2 sequences are MNHEY and SMNVEV (reference sequence). This CDR3 is 11 amino acids long. Trimming took off 5 bases at V and 4 bases at J, with 5 bases between the two ends.

This clone was picked up a small number of times. This chain uses TRBV24-1 with TRBJ1-2, with a weak D call TRBD1 (5 bases). Germline V gives CDR1 KGHDR, CDR2 SFDVKD. V lost 3 bases, J lost 8 bases, and 6 bases lay in between. This CDR3 spans 11 amino acids. The CDR3 coding sequence is TGTGCCACCAGTGATCGGGGGGGCTACACCTTC. Translating gives CATSDRGGYTF.

The rearrangement links TRBV5-5 to TRBJ1-6, with a possible D match to TRBD1 (5 bases). The CDR3 is 14 amino acids. Germline V gene lookup returns CDR1 SGHKS and CDR2 YYEKEE (reference sequence). Trimming removed 0 bases from V and 7 bases from J, with 8 bases in between. The DNA of the CDR3 is TGTGCCAGCAGCTTGGGGGGCAGCAATTCACCCCTCCACTTT. Protein: CASSLGGSNSPLHF.

With regard to this clone: At the DNA level, this CDR3 is encoded by other sequences in the same sample as well. The chain joins TRBV7-9 to TRBJ1-2; D uncertain. CDR3 length: 14 amino acids. Trimming took off 2 bases at V and 2 bases at J, with 9 bases between the two ends. The germline gives CDR1 SEHNR, CDR2 FQNEAQ (reference sequence). DNA of the CDR3: TGTGCCAGCAGCTTATCGGGATTAAACTATGGCTACACCTTC. This encodes CASSLSGLNYGYTF.

This chain links TRBV30 with TRBJ2-5; TRBD2 might be the D (6 bases). V was cut by 1 base and J by 2 bases, with 17 bases left in between. This CDR3 contains 16 residues. The germline CDR1 and CDR2 sequences are GTSNPN and SVGIG (reference sequence). The CDR3 DNA is TGTGCCTGGAGTGGCCTCTTGAGCGGAGGGCAAGAGACCCAGTACTTC. Translation gives CAWSGLLSGGQETQYF. Based on the CDR3 plus reference TRBV30 and TRBJ2-5, the full variable domain is SQTIHQWPATLVQPVGSPLSLECTVEGTSNPNLYWYRQAAGRGLQLLFYSVGIGQISSEVPQNLSASRPQDRQFILSSKKLLLSDSGFYLCAWSGLLSGGQETQYFGPGTRLLVL.

The chain combines TRBV7-2 with TRBJ1-6; D uncertain. Germline V lookup: CDR1 SGHTA, CDR2 FQGNSA. The ends were cut back, 11 bases at V and 0 bases at J, with 11 bases in the middle. The CDR3 has 14 amino acids. The CDR3 nucleotides read TGTGCCGGGAGGACGGGCTCCTATAATTCACCCCTCCACTTT. This codes for CAGRTGSYNSPLHF.

The chain recombines TRBV3-1 (or the pseudogene TRBV3-2) with TRBJ1-2, with a weak D call TRBD1 (5 bases). This CDR3 contains 12 residues. Trimming took off 0 bases at V and 8 bases at J, with 7 bases between the two ends. The germline V gene has CDR1 LGHDT and CDR2 YNNKEL (reference sequence). The CDR3 spells CASSQDGAGYTF. As DNA, the CDR3 is TGTGCCAGCAGCCAAGATGGGGCGGGCTACACCTTC.

This chain uses TRBV6-5 with TRBJ1-1; the D gene is possibly TRBD1 (6 bases). Germline assignment: CDR1 MNHEY and CDR2 SVGAGI. The CDR3 extends over 14 amino acids. V was pared by 6 bases and J by 3 bases, with 14 bases between. The CDR3 region has the DNA TGTGCCAGCAGCCGGACAGACGCATACACTGAAGCTTTCTTT. Protein: CASSRTDAYTEAFF.